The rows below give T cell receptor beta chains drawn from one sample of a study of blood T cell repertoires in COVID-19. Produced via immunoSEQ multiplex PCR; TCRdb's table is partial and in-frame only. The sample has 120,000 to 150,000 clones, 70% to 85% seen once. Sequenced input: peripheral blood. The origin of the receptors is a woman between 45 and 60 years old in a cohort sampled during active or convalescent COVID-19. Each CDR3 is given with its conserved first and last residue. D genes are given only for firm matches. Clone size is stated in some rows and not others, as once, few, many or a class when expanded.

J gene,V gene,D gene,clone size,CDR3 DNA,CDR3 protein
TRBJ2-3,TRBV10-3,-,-,TGTGCCATCACAGGGTCCCTCACAGATACGCAGTATTTT,CAITGSLTDTQYF
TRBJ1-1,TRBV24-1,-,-,TGTGCCACCAGTGATCAGGGTCGGGAAGCTTTCTTT,CATSDQGREAFF
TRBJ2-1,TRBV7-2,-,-,TGTGCCAGCAGCTTAGAGGGGGGGAATGAGCAGTTCTTC,CASSLEGGNEQFF
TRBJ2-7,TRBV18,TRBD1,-,TGTGCCAGCTCACCGGGACAGGGTGGCGACGAGCAGTACTTC,CASSPGQGGDEQYF
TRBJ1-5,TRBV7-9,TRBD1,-,TGTGCCAGCAACATACTACAGGGGAGAAACTCCCATAGCAATCAGCCCCAGCATTTT,CASNILQGRNSHSNQPQHF
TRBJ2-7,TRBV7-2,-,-,TGTGCCAGCAGCTTAGACTCGCGCTGGAGCTACGAGCAGTACTTC,CASSLDSRWSYEQYF
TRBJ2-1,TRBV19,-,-,TGTGCCAGTAGTATAGGAGGTGGGGGGGCGGTCTACAATGAGCAGTTCTTC,CASSIGGGGAVYNEQFF
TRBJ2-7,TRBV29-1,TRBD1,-,TGCAGCGTCGGACAGGGATGGCGCTACGAGCAGTACTTC,CSVGQGWRYEQYF
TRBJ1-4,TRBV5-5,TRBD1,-,TGTGCCAGCACCCTTGGGGCAAGGGACAGGGGGCTTGAAAAACTGTTTTTT,CASTLGARDRGLEKLFF
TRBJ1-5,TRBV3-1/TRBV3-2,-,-,TGTGCCAGCAGCCAAGACGGGGGGGCACGGCAGCCCCAGCATTTT,CASSQDGGARQPQHF
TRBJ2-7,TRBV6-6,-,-,TGTGCCAGCAGTTACTCGCCAGGAATGTTCGAGCAGTACTTC,CASSYSPGMFEQYF
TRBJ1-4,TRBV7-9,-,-,TGTGCCAGCAGCATCAGACAGCAAATCAATGAAAAACTGTTTTTT,CASSIRQQINEKLFF
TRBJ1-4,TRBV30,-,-,TGTGCCCGGGGGCGCCGGACAGATGATGAAAAACTGTTTTTT,CARGRRTDDEKLFF
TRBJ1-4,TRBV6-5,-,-,TGTGCCAGCGGAGATCCGGGGGGGGATGAAAAACTGTTTTTT,CASGDPGGDEKLFF
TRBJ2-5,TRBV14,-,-,TGTGCCAGCAGCCAAGACAGGGTGCAAGAGACCCAGTACTTC,CASSQDRVQETQYF
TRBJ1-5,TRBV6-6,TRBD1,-,TGTGCCAGCATGACAGGGGGCAATCAGCCCCAGCATTTT,CASMTGGNQPQHF
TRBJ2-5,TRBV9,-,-,TGTGCCAGCAGCGTAAGTGCAGGGGTACTTGGAGAGACCCAGTACTTC,CASSVSAGVLGETQYF
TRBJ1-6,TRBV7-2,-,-,TGTGCCAGCAGCTTAGGGACATCGAGCTCCTATAATTCACCCCTCCACTTT,CASSLGTSSSYNSPLHF
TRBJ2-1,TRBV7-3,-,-,TGTGCCAGCAGCTCGGACAGACACAATGAGCAGTTCTTC,CASSSDRHNEQFF
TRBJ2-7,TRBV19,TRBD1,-,TGTGCCAGTAGTGGGACAGGGGGGGCCTACGAGCAGTACTTC,CASSGTGGAYEQYF
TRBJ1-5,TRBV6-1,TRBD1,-,TGTGCCAGCAGTGGGACAGGGACCCCCTGGGGCAATCAGCCCCAGCATTTT,CASSGTGTPWGNQPQHF
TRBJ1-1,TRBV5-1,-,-,TGCGCCAGCAGCTGGGAGATGGAACGGGCGAACACTGAAGCTTTCTTT,CASSWEMERANTEAFF
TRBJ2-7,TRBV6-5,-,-,TGTGCCAGCAGTTACTCGAATCAAGGGGATGGCGAGCAGTACTTC,CASSYSNQGDGEQYF
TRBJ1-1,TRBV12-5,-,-,TGTGCTAGTGGTTTAAGGGGGTACAGTGAAGCTTTCTTT,CASGLRGYSEAFF
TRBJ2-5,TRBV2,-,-,TGTGCCAGCAGCGCTCTGCGACAGGAGCAGTACCAAGAGACCCAGTACTTC,CASSALRQEQYQETQYF
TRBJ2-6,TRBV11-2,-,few,TGTGCCAGCAGCCTACTAGGAGGGGCCAACGTCCTGACTTTC,CASSLLGGANVLTF
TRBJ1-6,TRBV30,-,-,TGTGCCTGGAGTGTAGCGGCCCGCCTCCACTTT,CAWSVAARLHF
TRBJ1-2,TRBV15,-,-,TGTGCCACCAGCAGAGACAGGTCGGGAGGCTACACCTTC,CATSRDRSGGYTF
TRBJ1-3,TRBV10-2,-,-,TGCGCCAGCAGTCGGAACGGGTTGGGAAACACCATATATTTT,CASSRNGLGNTIYF
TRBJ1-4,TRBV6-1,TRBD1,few,TGTGCCAGCAGTGAAGCCCCCGGGACAGGGGGTGAAAAACTGTTTTTT,CASSEAPGTGGEKLFF
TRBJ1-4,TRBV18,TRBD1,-,TGTGCCAGCTCAGAACAGGGGCCCGGAGAAAAACTGTTTTTT,CASSEQGPGEKLFF
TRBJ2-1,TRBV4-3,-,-,TGCGCCAGCAGCCAAACCCCAATGAGCTCCTACAATGAGCAGTTCTTC,CASSQTPMSSYNEQFF
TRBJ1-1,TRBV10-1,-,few,TGCGCCAGCAGTGAGAGCGGGGCGGCTGAAGCTTTCTTT,CASSESGAAEAFF
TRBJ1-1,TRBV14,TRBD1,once,TGTGCCAGCAGCCTCGTGGACAGGGGAAGCCCTGAAGCTTTCTTT,CASSLVDRGSPEAFF
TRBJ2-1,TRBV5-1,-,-,TGCGCCAGCACCCTAGTACGGGTAGGAGATGAGCAGTTCTTC,CASTLVRVGDEQFF
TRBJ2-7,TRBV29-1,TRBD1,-,TGCAGCGTTAACATGGGACAGGGTCAAGGCTACGAGCAGTACTTC,CSVNMGQGQGYEQYF
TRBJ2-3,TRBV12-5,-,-,TGTGCTAGTGGTTCAAGGAGCGCCGGTCGACGGGACACAGATACGCAGTATTTT,CASGSRSAGRRDTDTQYF
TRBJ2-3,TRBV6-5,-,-,TGTGCCAGCACCGAGTGGGGGGTTGGCACAGATACGCAGTATTTT,CASTEWGVGTDTQYF
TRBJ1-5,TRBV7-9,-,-,TGTGCCAGCAGCGTACAGGGTCGCAATCAGCCCCAGCATTTT,CASSVQGRNQPQHF
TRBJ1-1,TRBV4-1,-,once,TGCGCCAGCAGCCAAGACAGGGATGACACTGAAGCTTTCTTT,CASSQDRDDTEAFF
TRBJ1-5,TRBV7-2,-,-,TGTGCCAGCAGCTTAGCATTAGCGAATCAGCCCCAGCATTTT,CASSLALANQPQHF
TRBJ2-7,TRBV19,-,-,TGTGCCAGTAGCACCCAGGTTAGCTCCTACGAGCAGTACTTC,CASSTQVSSYEQYF
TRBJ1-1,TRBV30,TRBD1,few,TGTGCCTGGAGTGTACAGGGGGCTCACACTGAAGCTTTCTTT,CAWSVQGAHTEAFF
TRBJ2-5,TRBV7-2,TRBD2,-,TGTGCCAGCAGCTTTGCGACTAGCGGGCAGACCCAGTACTTC,CASSFATSGQTQYF